This TCR beta chain was recovered during a study of shared clonotypes between healthy human individuals. On this clone: Different DNA sequences within this sample yield the same CDR3.

TCRdb keeps only in-frame clones here, not all; method: immunoSEQ multiplex PCR. Of some 1,600,000 clones listed, 98% are singletons. The sample consisted of naive CD4+ T cells sorted from blood. The sample's subset: CD45RA+ positively selected. The sequence derives from a man aged 25-40 years in good health.

The CDR3 DNA reads TGCGCCAGCAGCTTGGAAGGTGAAGCTTTCTTT. Its translation: CASSLEGEAFF. The rearrangement uses TRBV5-1 and TRBJ1-1; D is ambiguous. The CDR3 is 11 residues long. CDR1 and CDR2 from the germline V gene are SGHRS and YFSETQ. With 0 bases removed from V and 7 bases from J, the gap between germline ends came to 4 bases.